There are a few counts of the clone carrying this TCR beta chain. The antigen is undetermined. After template switching added a universal primer site, the resulting cDNA carried unique molecular identifiers. One entry per CDR3 protein results from TCRdb running MiXCR on the 5' RACE reads. The sample includes hundreds of thousands of distinct CDR3 sequences, around 8.6% of them seen just once. The data belong to a study of identical twins. Study-wide findings and caveats: Within beta out-of-frame sequences, the excess sharing observed between twins was weaker.

Every donor was a healthy Caucasian. V shed 2 bases and J 6 bases; nucleotides not matched to a gene: 3. Germline V gene lookup returns CDR1 MNHEY and CDR2 SMNVEV (reference sequence). The CDR3 covers 14 residues. The same sample was also used in a study of yellow fever vaccine responses in identical twins. This second report adds: Twins' vaccine T cell responses reportedly seemed partly convergent and partly personalized.

This receptor was taken from a young woman in good health. The chain links TRBV27 to TRBJ2-2; 7 bases match TRBD1. Sample: PBMCs. The chain's CDR3 is CASSLNGQAGELFF. The CDR3 DNA follows: TGTGCCAGCAGTTTAAATGGACAGGCCGGGGAGCTGTTTTTT.